Below, 6 T cell receptor beta chains from the same sample are listed, as sequenced in a study of T cell responses to AZD1222 COVID-19 vaccine. Method: immunoSEQ multiplex PCR; TCRdb's copy keeps in-frame clones and lacks some. The sample holds about 93,000 clones, approximately 83% seen once. The sequencing here drew on peripheral blood, taken on day 0 of AZD1222 vaccination. Receptors originate from an adult in good health.

The V call is TRBV12-3 or TRBV12-4, the J call TRBJ1-1; D is uncertain. Trimming took 2 bases from V and 5 from J, leaving 9 bases between them. CDR3 length: 13 residues. The CDR3 is CASSLLGRTEAFF. The CDR3 region has the DNA TGTGCCAGCAGTTTATTAGGGAGGACTGAAGCTTTCTTT.

The rearrangement joins TRBV11-1 to TRBJ2-7; 15 nucleotides line up with TRBD2. The CDR3 spans 16 residues. Germline assignment: CDR1 SGHAT and CDR2 FQDESV (reference sequence). The V segment lost 5 bases and the J segment 2 bases; nucleotides outside the gene matches: 4. CDR3 sequence reads: CASSPRTSGRAYEQYF. The CDR3 DNA reads as TGTGCCAGCAGCCCCCGGACTAGCGGGAGGGCCTACGAGCAGTACTTC.

The rearrangement uses TRBV7-3 and TRBJ2-7; TRBD1 matches at 7 bases. The CDR3 contains 15 residues. Germline CDR1 and CDR2: SGHTA and FQGTGA. J was trimmed by 4 bases and V by 5 bases; bases with no gene match: 11. Here the CDR3 reads CASSINSGQQYEQYF. CDR3 DNA sequence: TGTGCCAGCAGCATCAACTCGGGACAGCAATACGAGCAGTACTTC.

The CDR3: CASSSRTGSNEQFF. As DNA, the CDR3 is TGCGCCAGCAGCTCCAGGACAGGGAGCAATGAGCAGTTCTTC. The rearrangement uses TRBV5-1 and TRBJ2-1; 8 positions match TRBD1. This CDR3 is 14 amino acids long. Germline trimming cut 3 bases from V and 6 bases from J; bases unmatched to any gene: 5. CDR1 is SGHRS, CDR2 YFSETQ, per germline.

In this sample, this clone turned up once. This chain links TRBV7-3 with TRBJ2-1, with D tentatively TRBD1 or TRBD2 (6 bases each). The V end lost 4 bases, the J end lost 0 bases, and 22 bases lay between the germline ends. Looked up from germline, CDR1 is SGHTA and CDR2 is FQGTGA. CDR3 length: 19 residues. CDR3 in DNA: TGTGCCAGCAGCTATCGAGGGGGGTCCCCTATAAGCTCCTACAATGAGCAGTTCTTC. Translation: CASSYRGGSPISSYNEQFF.

The chain joins TRBV15 to TRBJ2-3, with a possible D match to TRBD2 (5 bases). CDR1 LNHNV and CDR2 YYDKDF come from the germline V gene (reference sequence). Trimming took 2 bases from V and 5 from J, leaving 17 bases between them. The CDR3 contains 16 residues. The CDR3, as DNA: TGTGCCACCAGCAGAAAAGGGAGCCTAGCTATAGATACGCAGTATTTT. Amino acids: CATSRKGSLAIDTQYF. The full variable domain, completed using reference TRBV15 and TRBJ2-3, is DAMVIQNPRYQVTQFGKPVTLSCSQTLNHNVMYWYQQKSSQAPKLLFHYYDKDFNNEADTPDNFQSRRPNTSFCFLDIRSPGLGDTAMYLCATSRKGSLAIDTQYFGPGTRLTVL.